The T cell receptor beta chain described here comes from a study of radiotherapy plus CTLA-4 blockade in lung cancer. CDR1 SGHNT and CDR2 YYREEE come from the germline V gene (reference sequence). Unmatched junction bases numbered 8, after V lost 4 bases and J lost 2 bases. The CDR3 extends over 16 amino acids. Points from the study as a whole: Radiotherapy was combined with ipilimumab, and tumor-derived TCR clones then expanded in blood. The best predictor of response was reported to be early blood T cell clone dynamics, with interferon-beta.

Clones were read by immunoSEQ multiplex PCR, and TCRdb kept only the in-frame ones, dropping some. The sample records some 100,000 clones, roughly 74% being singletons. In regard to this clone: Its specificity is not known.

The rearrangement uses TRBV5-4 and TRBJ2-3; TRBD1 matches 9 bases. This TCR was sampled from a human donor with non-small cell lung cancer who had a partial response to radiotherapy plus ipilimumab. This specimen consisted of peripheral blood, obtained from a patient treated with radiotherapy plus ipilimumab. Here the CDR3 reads CASSPPGQGITDTQYF. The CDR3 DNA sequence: TGTGCCAGCAGCCCCCCGGGACAGGGTATCACAGATACGCAGTATTTT.